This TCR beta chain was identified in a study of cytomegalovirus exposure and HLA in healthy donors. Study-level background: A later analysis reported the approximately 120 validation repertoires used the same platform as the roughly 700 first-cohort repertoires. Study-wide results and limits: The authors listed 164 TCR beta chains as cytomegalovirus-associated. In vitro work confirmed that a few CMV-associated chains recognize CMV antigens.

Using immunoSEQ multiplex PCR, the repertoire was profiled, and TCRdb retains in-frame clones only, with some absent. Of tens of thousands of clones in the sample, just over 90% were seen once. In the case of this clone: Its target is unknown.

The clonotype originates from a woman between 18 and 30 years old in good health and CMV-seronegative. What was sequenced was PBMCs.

The CDR3 DNA follows: TGTGCCAGCAGCCCCCTGTTCAGAGGGGGCTCCTACGAGCAGTACTTC. Its translation: CASSPLFRGGSYEQYF. The chain recombines TRBV7-8 with TRBJ2-7, with D tentatively TRBD1 (6 bases). This CDR3 spans 16 amino acids. CDR1 and CDR2 from the germline V gene are SGHVS and FQNEAQ. Between the trimmed V and J ends, which lost 5 bases and 0 bases, there was a span of 17 bases.